The following is a TCR beta chain sequence with its context. CDR1 and CDR2 (germline): MNHNY, SVGAGI (reference sequence). V was shortened by 5 bases and J by 3 bases, with 10 bases between the two germline ends. The CDR3 contains 13 residues. The record originates from a study of blood T cell repertoires in COVID-19. This table comes from immunoSEQ multiplex PCR, and its TCRdb copy is limited to in-frame clones, with some not included. Of 350,000 to 450,000 clones in the sample, approximately 87% were seen once. Material for sequencing was peripheral blood. This receptor was taken from a woman aged 55-70 years with COVID-19, enrolled during active disease. This chain links TRBV6-6 with TRBJ1-1; D is perhaps TRBD1 (5 bases). CDR3 loop: CASSPGEYTEAFF. DNA of the CDR3: TGTGCCAGCAGTCCGGGGGAGTACACTGAAGCTTTCTTT.